Listed here are 8 T cell receptor beta chains from one sample, sequenced in a study of regulatory and conventional T cells in RAG deficiency. Assay: immunoSEQ multiplex PCR; the TCRdb copy retains only in-frame clones and omits some. The repertoire holds more than 9,000 clones, with around 92% as singletons. Regulatory T cells were sorted from blood as CD4+ CD25-high CD127-low cells. These data were also reused for a study on regulatory T cells. From that report: The PCR used 52 TRBV and 13 TRBJ primers.

The sample was Tregs sorted from blood. These TCRs come from a human donor in good health.

This clone has a handful of counts. The chain is built from TRBV10-1 and TRBJ2-7, with 9 bases fitting TRBD1. The CDR3 spans 15 residues. The ends lost 4 bases at V and 3 bases at J; junction bases unmatched: 7. Germline V gene data show CDR1 as WNHNN and CDR2 as SYGVQD (reference sequence). DNA for the CDR3: TGCGCCAGCAGTGGATCCTGGACAGGGGACTACGAGCAGTACTTC. Protein: CASSGSWTGDYEQYF.

This sequence joins TRBV2 and TRBJ1-2; D is unclear. The CDR3 contains 11 residues. Germline values: CDR1 SNHLY, CDR2 FYNNEI. With 7 bases removed from V and 3 bases from J, the gap between germline ends came to 6 bases. CDR3 nucleotides: TGTGCCAGCAACCGGGACTATGGCTACACCTTC. It codes for CASNRDYGYTF.

The chain is built from TRBV11-2 and TRBJ2-1; D is perhaps TRBD1 or TRBD2 (6 bases each). V was clipped by 1 base and J by 8 bases, with 15 bases between them. Germline V gene lookup returns CDR1 SGHAT and CDR2 FQNNGV. The length of the CDR3 is 15 residues. This CDR3 reads CASSLVWGAGHEQFF. Written as DNA, the CDR3 is TGTGCCAGCAGCTTAGTTTGGGGGGCAGGGCATGAGCAGTTCTTC.

This rearrangement joins TRBV25-1 to TRBJ2-2; no clear D. Trimming removed 3 bases from V and 4 bases from J, with 12 bases in between. The CDR3 totals 15 residues. Germline V gene sequence: CDR1 MGHDK, CDR2 SYGVNS. The CDR3 region has the DNA TGTGCCAGCAGTGAGGTGTCCGGATCCACCGGGGAGCTGTTTTTT. This sequence encodes CASSEVSGSTGELFF.

The chain is built from TRBV5-1 and TRBJ2-7, with D tentatively TRBD2 (5 bases). This CDR3 region has 15 residues. Trimming removed 1 base from V and 0 bases from J, with 11 bases in between. Germline loops: CDR1 SGHRS, CDR2 YFSETQ. The CDR3 DNA reads TGCGCCAGCAGCTTGTTTTCTGGGAGCTCCTACGAGCAGTACTTC. As protein: CASSLFSGSSYEQYF.

This clone was seen a few times. V is TRBV5-1 and J is TRBJ1-6; tentatively, D is TRBD1 (5 bases). CDR1 is SGHRS, CDR2 YFSETQ, per germline. Trimming cost V 4 bases and J 5 bases, with 10 bases left between them. The CDR3 spans 14 residues. The CDR3 coding sequence is TGCGCCAGCAGCCCCGGGACGGATAATTCACCCCTCCACTTT. Its translation is CASSPGTDNSPLHF.

The rearrangement links TRBV9 to TRBJ2-1; tentatively, D is TRBD2 (5 bases). The CDR3 runs to 14 residues. The germline gives CDR1 SGDLS, CDR2 YYNGEE. Trimming removed 4 bases at V and 3 bases at J, with 11 bases between. CDR3 bases: TGTGCCAGCAGCCCAAAGAGCGGCTACAATGAGCAGTTCTTC. Its protein is CASSPKSGYNEQFF.

The chain uses TRBV5-6 and TRBJ1-1; TRBD1 is a possible D gene (6 bases). Trimming pared 0 bases from V and 6 bases from J, leaving 6 bases between. Germline assignment: CDR1 SGHDT and CDR2 YYEEEE. This CDR3 comprises 12 residues. CDR3 sequence: CASSLGGPEAFF. In DNA form, the CDR3 reads TGTGCCAGCAGCTTGGGGGGGCCTGAAGCTTTCTTT.